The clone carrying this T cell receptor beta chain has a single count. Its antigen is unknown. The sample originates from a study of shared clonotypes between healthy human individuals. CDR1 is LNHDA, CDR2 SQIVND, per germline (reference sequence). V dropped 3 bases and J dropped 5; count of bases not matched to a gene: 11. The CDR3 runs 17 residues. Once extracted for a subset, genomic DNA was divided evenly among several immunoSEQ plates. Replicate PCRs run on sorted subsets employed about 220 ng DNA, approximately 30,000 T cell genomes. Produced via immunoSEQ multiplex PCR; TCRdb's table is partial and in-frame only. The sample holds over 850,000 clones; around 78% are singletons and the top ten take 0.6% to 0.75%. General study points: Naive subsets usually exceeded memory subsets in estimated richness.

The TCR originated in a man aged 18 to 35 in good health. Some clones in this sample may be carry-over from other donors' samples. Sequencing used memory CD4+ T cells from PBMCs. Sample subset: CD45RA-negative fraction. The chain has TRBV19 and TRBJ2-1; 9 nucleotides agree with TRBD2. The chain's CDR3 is CASSIGLAGLEHNEQFF. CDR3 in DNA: TGTGCCAGTAGTATCGGGCTAGCGGGACTCGAACACAATGAGCAGTTCTTC.